The T cell receptor (beta chain) described here comes from a study of cytomegalovirus exposure and HLA in healthy donors. Overall study results and limits: Earlier analysis found most TCR beta V segments productive about 87% or about 30% of the time. Upon later analysis, HLA-associated TCR beta chains proved more clonally expanded than other, equally common chains.

A multiplex PCR was run with 60 Vbeta primers and 13 Jbeta primers. TCRdb's copy holds only in-frame clones and misses some; the assay was immunoSEQ multiplex PCR. The sample lists fewer than 90,000 clones; approximately 76% were seen once. This CDR3 has 14 amino acids. Germline lookup yields CDR1 SGHTA and CDR2 FQGNSA. The V and J ends lost 3 bases and 5 bases, in that order; junction bases with no gene match: 4. Note on this clone: What it binds is unknown.

The sample comprised PBMCs. This sequence was found in a male donor in good health and CMV-seronegative. The chain uses TRBV7-2 and TRBJ2-5; TRBD1 matches 9 bases. Written as DNA, the CDR3 is TGTGCCAGCAGCTTGGCGGGACAGGGCGAGACCCAGTACTTC. It encodes CASSLAGQGETQYF.